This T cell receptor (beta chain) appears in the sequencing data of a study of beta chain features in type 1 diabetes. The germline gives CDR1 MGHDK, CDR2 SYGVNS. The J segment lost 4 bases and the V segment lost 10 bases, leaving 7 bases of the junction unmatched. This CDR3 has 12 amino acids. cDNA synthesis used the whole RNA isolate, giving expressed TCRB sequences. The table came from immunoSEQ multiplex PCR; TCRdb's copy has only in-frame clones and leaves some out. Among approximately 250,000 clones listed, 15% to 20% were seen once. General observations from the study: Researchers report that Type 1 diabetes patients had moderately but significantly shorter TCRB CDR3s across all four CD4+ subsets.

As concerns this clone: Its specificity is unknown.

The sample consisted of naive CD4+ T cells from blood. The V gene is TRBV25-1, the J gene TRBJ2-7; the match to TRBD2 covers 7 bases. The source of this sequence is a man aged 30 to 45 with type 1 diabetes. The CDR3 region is CATGTISYEQYF. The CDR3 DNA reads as TGTGCCACCGGGACTATATCTTACGAGCAGTACTTC.